The 2 T cell receptor beta chains below all came from one sample that was sequenced in a study of post-analysis software for immune sequencing data (dated by TCRdb to between 2014 and 2017). The library came from PCR. TCRdb names Illumina HiSeq 2500 as the instrument used. To reduce PCR and sequencing biases, unique molecular identifiers were built into the TCR beta cDNA libraries. TCRdb passed the public sequencing reads through fastp at Q25 and MiXCR, retaining productive beta sequences. Duplicate CDR3 protein sequences are folded into a single record with the most common DNA and genes. For this sample there are 600,000 to 700,000 distinct CDR3 sequences; approximately 59% appear just once. Over 9% of the sample rests with the top ten. Their specific antigens are unknown. The paper as a whole reports these results and caveats: Significantly higher frequencies in patients than in controls were found for a few TRBV segments, including TRBV5-6, TRBV5-1 and TRBV20-1.

The sample comprised blood. The origin of the receptors is a girl under 10 years old with multiple sclerosis.

This sequence joins TRBV11-2 and TRBJ2-5; TRBD2 aligns across 8 bases. With V trimmed by 7 bases and J by 9 bases, 7 bases remained unmatched. The CDR3 sequence is 12 residues long. The V gene's germline CDR1 is SGHAT and CDR2 FQNNGV. For the CDR3, the DNA is TGTGCCAGCACCCGGGGGGGTCCGGCCCAGTACTTC. As protein: CASTRGGPAQYF.

This chain uses TRBV6-5 with TRBJ1-1; TRBD1 matches 9 bases. J was trimmed by 4 bases and V by 6 bases; bases with no gene match: 6. Germline V gives CDR1 MNHEY, CDR2 SVGAGI. This CDR3 has 14 amino acids. For the CDR3, the DNA is TGTGCCAGCAGGTGGGACAGGGTGGGCACTGAAGCTTTCTTT. This codes for CASRWDRVGTEAFF.